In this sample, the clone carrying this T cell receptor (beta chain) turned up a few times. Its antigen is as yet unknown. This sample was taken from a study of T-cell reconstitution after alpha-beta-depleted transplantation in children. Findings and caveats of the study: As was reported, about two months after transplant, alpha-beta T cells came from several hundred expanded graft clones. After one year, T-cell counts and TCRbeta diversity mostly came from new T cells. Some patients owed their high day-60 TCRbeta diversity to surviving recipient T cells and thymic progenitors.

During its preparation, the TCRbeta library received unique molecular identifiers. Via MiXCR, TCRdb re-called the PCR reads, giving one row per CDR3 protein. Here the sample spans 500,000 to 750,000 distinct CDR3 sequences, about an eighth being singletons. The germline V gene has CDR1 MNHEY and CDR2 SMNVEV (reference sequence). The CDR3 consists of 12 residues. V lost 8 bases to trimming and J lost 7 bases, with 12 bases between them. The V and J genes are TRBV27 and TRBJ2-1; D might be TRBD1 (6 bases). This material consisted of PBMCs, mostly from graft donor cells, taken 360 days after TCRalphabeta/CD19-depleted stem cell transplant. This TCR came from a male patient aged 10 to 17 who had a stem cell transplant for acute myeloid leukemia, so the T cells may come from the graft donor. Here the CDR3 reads CASLNRANEQFF. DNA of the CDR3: TGTGCCAGCTTAAACAGGGCTAATGAGCAGTTCTTC.